These T cell receptor beta chains were read from a single sample in a study of CD4+ T cells in melanoma. Here immunoSEQ multiplex PCR was the method, and the copy in TCRdb shows in-frame clones only, minus some. Among around 20,000 clones, about four fifths were seen once, and the ten largest hold 5.1%. Material for sequencing was cells from a culture (not recorded whether cultured in vitro). Receptors were obtained from a human donor with melanoma. Both conserved end residues are part of each CDR3.

CASSLLLTTDTQYF	14	TRBV11-2	TRBJ2-3
CASSFDMTNTEAFF	14	TRBV11-2	TRBJ1-1
CASSAGFYGYTF	12	TRBV5-5	TRBJ1-2
CASSAGTADTTNEKLFF	17	TRBV10-1	TRBJ1-4
CASSSLGHEKLFF	13	TRBV5-6	TRBJ1-4
CASSVASQGAGNEQFF	16	TRBV9	TRBJ2-1
CASSDRLQGNQPQHF	15	TRBV2	TRBJ1-5
CASSFRASGGALADTQYF	18	TRBV5-1	TRBJ2-3
CASSLGGSTGELFF	14	TRBV5-1	TRBJ2-2
CASSFPPGQAAFFSYGYTF	19	TRBV11-2	TRBJ1-2
CASSWGTGRNSPLHF	15	TRBV6-5	TRBJ1-6
CASDGRQGATDTQYF	15	TRBV19	TRBJ2-3
CASSYSLKGSNEKLFF	16	TRBV6-5	TRBJ1-4
CASSPGDRELFF	12	TRBV6-5	TRBJ2-2
CSVVARREDRTYNEQFF	17	TRBV29-1	TRBJ2-1
CASSFTVNTEAFF	13	TRBV7-3	TRBJ1-1
CASSLQGEVRETQYF	15	TRBV7-2	TRBJ2-5
CAWSSERQKAFF	12	TRBV30	TRBJ1-1
CASSVGLTSTDTQYF	15	TRBV9	TRBJ2-3
CASSRDRGSGTQYF	14	TRBV18	TRBJ2-3
CASSYTSGGRSTDTQYF	17	TRBV7-3	TRBJ2-3
CASSTGVNTEAFF	13	TRBV4-2	TRBJ1-1
CAIQEGGTDTQYF	13	TRBV10-3	TRBJ2-3
CASGIEGNTEAFF	13	TRBV12-5	TRBJ1-1
CASSTGLTNYGYTF	14	TRBV18	TRBJ1-2
CASSQIYREGYTF	13	TRBV4-1	TRBJ1-2
CASSPPGTLSYEQYF	15	TRBV18	TRBJ2-7
CASSLGQGFTGELFF	15	TRBV7-2	TRBJ2-2
CASSGTSGGIGEQFF	15	TRBV6-4	TRBJ2-1
CASGLISGGAGDEQFF	16	TRBV12-5	TRBJ2-1
CASSRGLSTDTQYF	14	TRBV7-9	TRBJ2-3
CSVVRYQETQYF	12	TRBV29-1	TRBJ2-5
CASSRIRDVSSYEQYF	16	TRBV4-1	TRBJ2-7
CASSRRGTGSLVISGNTIYF	20	TRBV2	TRBJ1-3
CASSLRTPVTGELFF	15	TRBV5-6	TRBJ2-2
CASSLLAGGPVNEQFF	16	TRBV5-1	TRBJ2-1
CSVVKEEGYEQYF	13	TRBV29-1	TRBJ2-7
CASTEAREKLFF	12	TRBV6-6	TRBJ1-4
CASSPRSSGASSYEQYF	17	TRBV19	TRBJ2-7
CASSLFGPETQYF	13	TRBV5-1	TRBJ2-5
CASSLPRPRPFEQYF	15	TRBV7-8	TRBJ2-7
CASSLEAGEAGANVLTF	17	TRBV5-1	TRBJ2-6
CASSVQGQVGTEAFF	15	TRBV18	TRBJ1-1
CASSARWGGYTF	12	TRBV6-5	TRBJ1-2
CAWSRDRRYEQYF	13	TRBV30	TRBJ2-7
CASSPTGTGATEAFF	15	TRBV18	TRBJ1-1
CASSLPIGTSSGELFF	16	TRBV5-1	TRBJ2-2
CASTDGASTDTQYF	14	TRBV2	TRBJ2-3
CASSPNQQTVDTQYF	15	TRBV7-8	TRBJ2-3
CASSSGQGWIGGYTF	15	TRBV5-4	TRBJ1-2
CASSTWTALDTQYF	14	TRBV6-5	TRBJ2-3
CASSLTGAAGTEAFF	15	TRBV18	TRBJ1-1
CASSRGLAGSTDTQYF	16	TRBV2	TRBJ2-3
CASERGGETQYF	12	TRBV2	TRBJ2-5
CASSDTGGANYGYTF	15	TRBV10-2	TRBJ1-2
CASSLSGTGGDTQYF	15	TRBV5-4	TRBJ2-3